This TCR beta chain was observed in a study of response to subunit inactivated influenza vaccine. A few counts support this clonotype. V shed 2 bases and J shed 8 bases, with 15 bases lying between them. The CDR3 contains 15 residues. Germline loops: CDR1 MNHNS, CDR2 SASEGT. TCRdb re-called the RT-PCR reads through MiXCR, storing one row per CDR3 protein. The sample comprises over 150,000 distinct CDR3 sequences, about 10% of which are singletons, and under 40% rests with the top ten. The J gene is TRBJ1-4, the V gene TRBV6-1, with D possibly TRBD1 on 5 matching bases. This sequence originates from a man aged 45-69 years who received an inactivated influenza vaccine. The sequences come from CD8+ T cells sorted from PBMCs, collected roughly 24 months after vaccination. The CDR3 sequence is CASSELDRLREKLFF. DNA for the CDR3: TGTGCCAGCAGTGAACTCGACAGACTTCGCGAAAAACTGTTTTTT.